This T cell receptor (beta chain) was captured by sequencing in a study of tumor-infiltrating lymphocytes in primary liver carcinoma. Study outcomes and limitations: The proportion of top clones found throughout all five tumor regions was only about 7-24%. The 250 largest clones made up significantly more of tumor than blood repertoires (p = 0.039).

The length of the CDR3 is 16 residues. From germline, CDR1 is SGHNT and CDR2 YENEEA. Total RNA amounting to approximately 460 ng was the source from which TCR beta cDNA was made with a constant-region primer. The TCR beta library was amplified through three nested multiplex PCR rounds in a modified ARM-PCR procedure. The first two PCR rounds, approximately 10 cycles each, used TRBV1-TRBV30 forward primers and a C-beta reverse primer. TCRdb processed the multiplex PCR reads anew with MiXCR; each CDR3 protein has one entry. The data hold 70,000 to 75,000 distinct CDR3 sequences, with over 60% observed a single time. As concerns this clonotype: Its specificity is unknown. At one boundary the junction diverges from the germline segment, which might be a read error.

Scientists recovered RNA and DNA together from about 20-30 mg of unsorted bulk tissue. Tumor samples were assessed, and every one had over 85% viable tumor cells. What was sequenced was liver tumor tissue from sampling region 4. Subset reported: tumor region T4, right-lateral pole. The TCR comes from a man in his forties or fifties with primary liver carcinoma and hepatitis B virus infection. The J gene is TRBJ2-2, the V gene TRBV11-3, with D possibly called TRBD1 or TRBD2 (5 bases each). The CDR3, as DNA: TGTGCCAGCAGCTTAGGGGCAGGGAAGAACATCGGGGAACTGTTTTTT. This encodes CASSLGAGKNIGELFF.